This T cell receptor (beta chain) was observed in a study of response to subunit inactivated influenza vaccine. CDR1 and CDR2 (germline): MDHEN, SYDVKM. The germline V and J ends were trimmed by 6 bases and 0 bases, with 15 bases remaining between them. The CDR3 contains 15 residues. A single record per CDR3 protein comes from TCRdb applying MiXCR to the RT-PCR reads. The sample carries about 570,000 distinct CDR3 sequences, around 11% recorded once. These data are also associated with another study on T cells expressing NK-cell markers. Turning to that study: It was by 5'RACE template switching with UMIs that TCR beta cDNA was made. With an anti-gamma-delta TCR antibody, sorting in several experiments was kept to alpha-beta TCR T cells. NKG2C+ dominant clonotypes from more than 5 donors made up roughly 1.0-7.0% of CD8+ T cells.

The sequence derives from a man over 45 who received an inactivated influenza vaccine. Material: PBMCs from blood, obtained on the day of vaccination. The chain combines TRBV28 with TRBJ2-7; perhaps D is TRBD1 or TRBD2 (7 bases each). The CDR3 region is CASRRQGGSSYEQYF. CDR3 DNA: TGTGCCAGCAGACGCCAGGGGGGGAGCTCCTACGAGCAGTACTTC. Looking up the rest from reference TRBV28 and TRBJ2-7 gives the full variable domain: DVKVTQSSRYLVKRTGEKVFLECVQDMDHENMFWYRQDPGLGLRLIYFSYDVKMKEKGDIPEGYSVSREKKERFSLILESASTNQTSMYLCASRRQGGSSYEQYFGPGTRLTVT.